These 19 T cell receptor beta chains were all obtained from the same sample, sequenced in a study of blood T cell repertoires in COVID-19. This table comes from immunoSEQ multiplex PCR, and its TCRdb copy is limited to in-frame clones, with some not included. The repertoire consists of around 84,000 clones, with about 68% occurring once and the leading ten covering approximately 5.4%. The sequenced sample consisted of peripheral blood. These receptors originate from a man aged 50 to 59 with active or convalescent COVID-19.

The chain couples TRBV5-1 to TRBJ2-5, with 16 bases fitting TRBD2. From germline, CDR1 is SGHRS and CDR2 YFSETQ. The CDR3 is 16 amino acids. J gave up 5 bases and V 1 base, and 2 bases lay outside the gene matches. CDR3 protein: CASSLLGLAGGETQYF. The CDR3 DNA follows: TGCGCCAGCAGCTTGTTGGGACTAGCGGGGGGGGAGACCCAGTACTTC.

The V gene is TRBV5-6, the J gene TRBJ1-2, with 8 nucleotides matching TRBD1. Trimming took 2 bases from V and 7 from J; bases not matched to a gene: 10. Germline values: CDR1 SGHDT, CDR2 YYEEEE. The CDR3 totals 15 residues. The CDR3 nucleotides are TGTGCCAGCAGCTTTGGGGACAGGTTGGAAGGTGGCTACACCTTC. Its protein product is CASSFGDRLEGGYTF.

This sequence joins TRBV6-2 or TRBV6-3 and TRBJ1-5, with a possible D match to TRBD1 (6 bases). The CDR3 has 15 residues. Trimming removed 6 bases at V and 6 bases at J, with 18 bases between. Germline assignment: CDR1 MNHEY and CDR2 SVGEGT. The CDR3 spells CASSRSGGLSQPQHF. In DNA, the CDR3 is TGTGCCAGCAGCCGCTCGGGGGGCCTTTCTCAGCCCCAGCATTTT.

The chain joins TRBV30 to TRBJ2-7; 10 nucleotides match TRBD1. V trimming: 1 base; J trimming: 5 bases; junction bases outside the gene matches: 5. Germline values: CDR1 GTSNPN, CDR2 SVGIG (reference sequence). The CDR3 runs 14 residues. CDR3 sequence reads: CAWSGTGGWHEQYF. CDR3 coding DNA: TGTGCCTGGAGTGGGACAGGGGGGTGGCACGAGCAGTACTTC.

The sample holds a few counts of this clone. The genes are TRBV7-9 and TRBJ1-5, with TRBD1 matching 9 bases. Germline V gives CDR1 SEHNR, CDR2 FQNEAQ (reference sequence). V trimming: 5 bases; J trimming: 9 bases; junction bases outside the gene matches: 11. This CDR3 has 15 amino acids. CDR3 in amino acids: CASSAGQGRGGPQHF. The DNA for the CDR3 is TGTGCCAGCAGCGCGGGACAGGGCCGCGGAGGGCCCCAGCATTTT.

This clone was counted between two and nine times. This rearrangement joins TRBV6-6 to TRBJ1-6; D is undetermined. Germline CDR1 is MNHNY and CDR2 is SVGAGI (reference sequence). This CDR3 has 15 amino acids. V lost 5 bases, J lost 1 base, and 9 bases lay in between. In nucleotides, the CDR3 is TGTGCCAGCAGTACCGGAGAGTCCTATAATTCACCCCTCCACTTT. It yields the protein CASSTGESYNSPLHF.

This chain links TRBV7-9 with TRBJ1-2, with 9 nucleotides matching TRBD1. V gave up 3 bases and J gave up 13 bases; unmatched junction bases: 9. The CDR3 totals 13 residues. CDR1 and CDR2 from the germline V gene are SEHNR and FQNEAQ (reference sequence). In DNA form, the CDR3 reads TGTGCCAGCAGCTTTGGTCGGGACAGGGTATGCACCTTC. This codes for CASSFGRDRVCTF.

This clone was seen just once. The rearrangement uses TRBV29-1 and TRBJ1-3, with TRBD1 matching 8 bases. The junction had 5 bases not matched to a gene; V was cut back by 6 bases and J by 1 base. The germline gives CDR1 SQVTM, CDR2 ANQGSEA. This CDR3 region has 14 residues. The CDR3 is CSVETGGSGNTIYF. CDR3 nucleotides: TGCAGCGTCGAAACAGGGGGTTCTGGAAACACCATATATTTT.

This clone was seen a handful of times. V usage is TRBV30 and J usage is TRBJ2-7; no clear D. Trimming took off 1 base at V and 6 bases at J, with 7 bases between the two ends. Germline values: CDR1 GTSNPN, CDR2 SVGIG (reference sequence). This CDR3 has 11 residues. This chain's CDR3 is CAWSAPGEQYF. The CDR3 bases are TGTGCCTGGAGTGCTCCGGGCGAGCAGTACTTC.

V gene TRBV19 combines with J gene TRBJ2-3; D is unresolved. This CDR3 is built from 14 residues. Trimming shortened V by 4 bases and J by 4 bases, and 12 bases separated the two germline ends. Germline assignment: CDR1 LNHDA and CDR2 SQIVND (reference sequence). CDR3 in DNA: TGTGCCAGTAGTACCTACCGATCGGCAGATACGCAGTATTTT. Its protein is CASSTYRSADTQYF.

The chain couples TRBV9 to TRBJ2-7; TRBD1 aligns across 7 bases. Germline CDR1 reads SGDLS; CDR2 reads YYNGEE. V dropped 0 bases and J dropped 3; count of bases not matched to a gene: 6. There are 15 residues in the CDR3. CDR3 sequence reads: CASSVGATGDYEQYF. The CDR3 DNA is TGTGCCAGCAGCGTAGGGGCTACAGGGGACTACGAGCAGTACTTC.

The V gene is TRBV7-3, the J gene TRBJ2-2; a weak D match, TRBD1 (6 bases). Trimming removed 5 bases from V and 6 bases from J, with 10 bases in between. Germline V gene sequence: CDR1 SGHTA, CDR2 FQGTGA. The CDR3 loop spans 13 amino acids. CDR3 sequence reads: CASSLKGAGELFF. Here the CDR3 DNA reads TGTGCCAGCAGCCTTAAGGGGGCCGGGGAGCTGTTTTTT.

The CDR3 DNA is TGTGCCAGTAGTTTGACAGGGGGTTTAAAAACTGAAGCTTTCTTT. Translation gives CASSLTGGLKTEAFF. This sequence joins TRBV19 and TRBJ1-1, with 9 bases matching TRBD1. The germline gives CDR1 LNHDA, CDR2 SQIVND (reference sequence). V lost 5 bases, J lost 5 bases, and 9 bases stayed unmatched. The CDR3 contains 15 residues.

V usage is TRBV18 and J usage is TRBJ2-1; 12 bases align to TRBD2. Germline V lookup: CDR1 KGHSH, CDR2 LQKENI. Trimming removed 6 bases from V and 0 bases from J; junction bases left unmatched: 6. The CDR3 covers 17 residues. This CDR3 is CASSGLAGSSSYNEQFF. CDR3 DNA sequence: TGTGCCAGCTCCGGACTAGCGGGGTCAAGCTCCTACAATGAGCAGTTCTTC.

The chain joins TRBV11-3 to TRBJ2-7; no clear D. There are 12 residues in the CDR3. Germline V CDR1 and CDR2: SGHNT, YENEEA. With 5 bases removed from V and 0 bases from J, the gap between germline ends came to 5 bases. The CDR3 spells CASSASSYEQYF. The CDR3 bases are TGTGCCAGCAGCGCGAGCTCCTACGAGCAGTACTTC.

V gene TRBV6-5 combines with J gene TRBJ1-5; D possibly corresponds to TRBD1 (6 bases). Germline loops: CDR1 MNHEY, CDR2 SVGAGI. Trimming removed 9 bases from V and 2 bases from J, with 11 bases in between. The length of the CDR3 is 13 residues. Here the CDR3 DNA reads TGTGCCAGTCGGGGGGCGGGCAATCAGCCCCAGCATTTT. This encodes CASRGAGNQPQHF.

This sequence joins TRBV9 and TRBJ2-5; a possible D gene is TRBD1 (6 bases). This CDR3 region has 14 residues. Trimming stripped 1 base from V and 4 bases from J, with 11 bases between. Per the germline V gene, CDR1 is SGDLS and CDR2 is YYNGEE. Here the CDR3 reads CASSVTVGGETQYF. The CDR3 DNA sequence: TGTGCCAGCAGCGTAACGGTAGGGGGAGAGACCCAGTACTTC.

J is TRBJ1-2 and V is TRBV20-1; D gene unclear. Deletions cut 5 bases from V and 3 bases from J, with 4 bases between. Germline CDR1 DFQATT, CDR2 SNEGSKA (reference sequence). There are 10 residues in the CDR3. The CDR3 region is CSASDYGYTF. CDR3 nucleotides: TGCAGTGCTTCGGACTATGGCTACACCTTC.

V gene TRBV18 combines with J gene TRBJ1-6; 7 nucleotides match TRBD1. The germline V gene has CDR1 KGHSH and CDR2 LQKENI. The J segment lost 4 bases and the V segment lost 2 bases, leaving 5 bases of the junction unmatched. The CDR3 loop spans 16 amino acids. CDR3 bases: TGTGCCAGCTCACCAATTATGACAGGGTATAATTCACCCCTCCACTTT. This gives the protein CASSPIMTGYNSPLHF.